This T cell receptor beta chain was obtained from a study of CD8+ T cells in alopecia areata. Study as a whole: The study gave treated patients oral tofacitinib at 5 to 10 mg twice daily.

RNA extraction was followed by reverse transcription into cDNA, which acted as the sequencing template. Using immunoSEQ multiplex PCR, the repertoire was profiled, and TCRdb retains in-frame clones only, with some absent. The repertoire holds 200,000 to 250,000 clones, 67% seen once, with approximately 1.2% in the top ten. CDR3 size: 12 residues. Germline-derived CDR1 and CDR2 are SQVTM and ANQGSEA. Trimming left V 7 bases short and J 7 bases short, with 14 bases between. CD4+ and CD8+ T cells were sorted from PBMCs. This chain joins TRBV29-1 and TRBJ2-1, with a possible D match to TRBD2 (5 bases). The sequencing used CD4+ T cells sorted from blood, collected at week 0. The source is a human donor with alopecia areata. The CDR3 reads CSAEEVGNEQFF. CDR3 DNA sequence: TGCAGCGCCGAGGAGGTGGGGAATGAGCAGTTCTTC.